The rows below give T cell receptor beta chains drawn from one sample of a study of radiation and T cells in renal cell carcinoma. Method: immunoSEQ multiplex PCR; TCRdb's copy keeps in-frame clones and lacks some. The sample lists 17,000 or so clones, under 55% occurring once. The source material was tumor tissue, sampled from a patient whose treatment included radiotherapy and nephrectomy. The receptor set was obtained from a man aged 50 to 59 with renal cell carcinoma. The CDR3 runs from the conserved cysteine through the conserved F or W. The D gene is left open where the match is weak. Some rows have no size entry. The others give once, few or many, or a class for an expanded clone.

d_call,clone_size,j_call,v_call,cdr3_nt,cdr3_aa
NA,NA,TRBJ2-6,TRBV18,TGTGCCAGCTCACCGGAATTTACAGCTGGGGCCAACGTCCTGACTTTC,CASSPEFTAGANVLTF
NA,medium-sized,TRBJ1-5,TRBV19,TGTGCCAGCCACACCGGGACGGGCCTTAGCAATCAGCCCCAGCATTTT,CASHTGTGLSNQPQHF
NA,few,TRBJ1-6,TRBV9,TGTGCCAGCAGCGTCCAGCGCTATAATTCACCCCTCCACTTT,CASSVQRYNSPLHF
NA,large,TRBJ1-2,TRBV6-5,TGTGCCAGCAGGAGTCAACCTAACTATGGCTACACCTTC,CASRSQPNYGYTF
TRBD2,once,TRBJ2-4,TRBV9,TGTGCCAGCAGCGTGAGCGGGAGTGGGATATATAACATTCAGTACTTC,CASSVSGSGIYNIQYF
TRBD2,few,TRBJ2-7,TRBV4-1,TGCGCCAGCAGCCAAGGGATTAGCGGGGGACCTCTCTACGAGCAGTACTTC,CASSQGISGGPLYEQYF
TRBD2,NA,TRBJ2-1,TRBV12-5,TGTGCTAGTGGTTTGTCTAGCGGGGGCTCCTACAATGAGCAGTTCTTC,CASGLSSGGSYNEQFF
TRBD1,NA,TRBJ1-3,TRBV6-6,TGTGCCAGCACCGCGACAGGGAGAAACACCATATATTTT,CASTATGRNTIYF
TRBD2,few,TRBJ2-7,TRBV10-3,TGTGCCATCAGTCCGGGACTAGCGGCCGACGAGCAGTACTTC,CAISPGLAADEQYF
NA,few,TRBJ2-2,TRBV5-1,TGCGCCAGCATGCAGGGCGGATTCACCGGGGAGCTGTTTTTT,CASMQGGFTGELFF
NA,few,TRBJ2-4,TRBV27,TGTGCCAGCAGTTTATCCCTTACAGCCAAACCTCTAGCCAAAAACATTCAGTACTTC,CASSLSLTAKPLAKNIQYF
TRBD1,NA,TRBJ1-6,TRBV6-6,TGTGCCAGCAGCCTGACAGGGCAAGGGAATTCACCCCTCCACTTT,CASSLTGQGNSPLHF
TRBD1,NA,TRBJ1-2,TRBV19,TGTGCCAGTAGTATGGGACAGGGGGCAGGCTATGGCTACACCTTC,CASSMGQGAGYGYTF
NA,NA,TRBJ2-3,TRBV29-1,TGCAGCGTTGAAGGGGGCGGCCGGGATACGCAGTATTTT,CSVEGGGRDTQYF
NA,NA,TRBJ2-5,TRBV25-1,TGTGCCAGCCCCGATGGGTCCCAAGAGACCCAGTACTTC,CASPDGSQETQYF
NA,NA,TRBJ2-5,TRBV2,TGTGCCAGCAGTTTGGTAGAAGAGACCCAGTACTTC,CASSLVEETQYF
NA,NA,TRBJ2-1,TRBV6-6,TGTGCGTCCTTTTTGGATGAGCAGTTCTTC,CASFLDEQFF
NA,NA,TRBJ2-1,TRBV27,TGTGCCAGCAGTTTAGTACAGAGCTCCTACAATGAGCAGTTCTTC,CASSLVQSSYNEQFF
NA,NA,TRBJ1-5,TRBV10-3,TGTGCCATCAGTGAAGCTCCGGGGGGCAATCAGCCCCAGCATTTT,CAISEAPGGNQPQHF
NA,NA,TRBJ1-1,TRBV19,TGTGCCAGTAGTTCTCGGCACATCATGAACACTGAAGCTTTCTTT,CASSSRHIMNTEAFF
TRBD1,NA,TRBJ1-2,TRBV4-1,TGCGCCAGCAGCCAGGGGGGACAGAACTATGGCTACACCTTC,CASSQGGQNYGYTF
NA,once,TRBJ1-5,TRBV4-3,TGCGCCAGCAGCCAAGATCGGGGCTGGGGGGCTAGCAATCAGCCCCAGCATTTT,CASSQDRGWGASNQPQHF
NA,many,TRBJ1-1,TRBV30,TGTGCCTGGAGTAGAGGGACCGGCGCTTTCTTT,CAWSRGTGAFF
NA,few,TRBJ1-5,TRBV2,TGTGCCAGCAGCGGCGGAGGAGGAGAAGGTGAGCCCCAGCATTTT,CASSGGGGEGEPQHF
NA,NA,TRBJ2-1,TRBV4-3,TGCGCCAGCAGCCCTTTAGCGGTCTCCTACAATGAGCAGTTCTTC,CASSPLAVSYNEQFF
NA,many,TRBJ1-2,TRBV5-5,TGTGCCAGCAGCTTGTCAGGGGCAAGGTATGGCTACACCTTC,CASSLSGARYGYTF
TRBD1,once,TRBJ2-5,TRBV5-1,TGCGCCAGCAGCCCCGGGACAGGGGGAGAGACCCAGTACTTC,CASSPGTGGETQYF
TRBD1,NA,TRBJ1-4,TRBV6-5,TGTGCCAGCAGTTACTCGGGGGACAGGAATGAAAAACTGTTTTTT,CASSYSGDRNEKLFF
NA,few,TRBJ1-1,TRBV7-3,TGTGCCAGCAGCTTATCTGCGAACACTGAAGCTTTCTTT,CASSLSANTEAFF
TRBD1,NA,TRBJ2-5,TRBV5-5,TGTGCCAGCAGCATAACAGGGGGCGCGGAGACCCAGTACTTC,CASSITGGAETQYF
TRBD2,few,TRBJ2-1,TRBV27,TGTGCCAGCAGTAAAACCGGGACTAGCGGGAGTCCGTACAATGAGCAGTTCTTC,CASSKTGTSGSPYNEQFF
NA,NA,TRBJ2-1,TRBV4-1,TGCGCCAGCAGCCAAGATTGGGGGCCCCCCATATACAATGAGCAGTTCTTC,CASSQDWGPPIYNEQFF
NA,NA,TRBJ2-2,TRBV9,TGTGCCAGCAGCACCACAGGATTGGCCGTCAACACCGGGGAGCTGTTTTTT,CASSTTGLAVNTGELFF
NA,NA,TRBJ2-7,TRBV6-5,TGTGCCAGCAGGAGCCGGGACGGCTCCTACGAGCAGTACTTC,CASRSRDGSYEQYF
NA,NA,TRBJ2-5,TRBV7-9,TGTGCCAGCAGCCTCCTTCCCTTGACTAGTGGTAAAGAGACCCAGTACTTC,CASSLLPLTSGKETQYF
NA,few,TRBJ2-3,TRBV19,TGTGCCAGTAGTTCCACCGGGCCTCTAGATACGCAGTATTTT,CASSSTGPLDTQYF
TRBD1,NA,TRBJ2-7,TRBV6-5,TGTGCCAGCAGTCTTACCGGGACAGGGGCCGAGCAGTACTTC,CASSLTGTGAEQYF
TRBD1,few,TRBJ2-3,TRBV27,TGTGCCAGCAGTCCCCAGACAGGGGCCCCTGACACAGATACGCAGTATTTT,CASSPQTGAPDTDTQYF
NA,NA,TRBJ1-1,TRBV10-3,TGTGCCATCAGTGACGTTGGCAGGGAGAACACTGAAGCTTTCTTT,CAISDVGRENTEAFF
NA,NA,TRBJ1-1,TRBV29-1,TGCAGCGTCGCCTTGAATGGGGCAACTGAAGCTTTCTTT,CSVALNGATEAFF
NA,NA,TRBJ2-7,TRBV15,TGTGCCACCAGCAGATCGGGGGACCCTTACTACGAGCAGTACTTC,CATSRSGDPYYEQYF
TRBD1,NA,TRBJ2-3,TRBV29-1,TGCAGCGTAGGGGGTCTGGACAGGGTTAGGTCGGATACGCAGTATTTT,CSVGGLDRVRSDTQYF
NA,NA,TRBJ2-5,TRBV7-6,TGTGCCAGCAGCCAGGGACTTCAAGAGACCCAGTACTTC,CASSQGLQETQYF
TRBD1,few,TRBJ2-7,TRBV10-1,TGCGCCAGCAGTGACGGACAGGGGGCCGACTACGAGCAGTACTTC,CASSDGQGADYEQYF
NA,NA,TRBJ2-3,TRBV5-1,TGCGCCAGCAGCTTGTTGGCTAGCACAGATACGCAGTATTTT,CASSLLASTDTQYF
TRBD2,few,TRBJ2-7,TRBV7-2,TGTGCCAGCAGCTTTCGGGAGGTCTACGAGCAGTACTTC,CASSFREVYEQYF
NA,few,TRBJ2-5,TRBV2,TGTGCCAGCAAACGGCAGGGGCCGGGAGAGACCCAGTACTTC,CASKRQGPGETQYF
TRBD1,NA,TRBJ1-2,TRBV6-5,TGTGCCAGCAGCTTCGGGACAGGGGGCGGCTACACCTTC,CASSFGTGGGYTF
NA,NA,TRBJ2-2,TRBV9,TGTGCCAGCAGCCAAACGCTAGCGACAATACACACCGGGGAGCTGTTTTTT,CASSQTLATIHTGELFF
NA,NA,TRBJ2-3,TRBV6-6,TGTGCCAGCAGTTCCGGGACCCTGGATACGCAGTATTTT,CASSSGTLDTQYF
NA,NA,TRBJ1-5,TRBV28,TGTGCCAGACTCCCAGTAGGGATTGGAAATCAGCCCCAGCATTTT,CARLPVGIGNQPQHF
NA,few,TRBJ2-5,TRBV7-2,TGTGCCAGCAGCTTAGAACTAATCGAGACCCAGTACTTC,CASSLELIETQYF
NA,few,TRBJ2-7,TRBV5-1,TGCGCCAGCAGCCCCTACTACGAGCAGTACTTC,CASSPYYEQYF
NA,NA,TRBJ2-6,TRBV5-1,TGCGCCAGCAGCCTCCAGGGAGGAGGGGCCAACGTCCTGACTTTC,CASSLQGGGANVLTF